This TCR beta chain is from a study of blood T cell repertoires in COVID-19. Study information: Acute and convalescent COVID-19 specimens originated in the United States, Italy and Spain.

In the original workflow: Reference gene primer amplification yielded estimated nucleated cell counts. Sequenced by immunoSEQ multiplex PCR; TCRdb stores in-frame clones only, minus some. V and J calls and clone size follow that table, whereas D and trimming were derived from the DNA. The sample has over 300,000 clones, 90% seen once. From germline, CDR1 is MGHRA and CDR2 YSYEKL. The CDR3 consists of 13 residues. Trimming at V came to 10 bases and at J to 8 bases, leaving 9 bases not matched to a gene. This TCR was sampled from a man between 18 and 29 years old with active or convalescent COVID-19. The sample consisted of peripheral blood. This chain links TRBV4-1 with TRBJ1-4, with 8 bases lining up with TRBD1. The CDR3 coding sequence is TGCGCCACCAAGGACAGGGCAGGCGAAAAACTGTTTTTT. It encodes CATKDRAGEKLFF.